The present T cell receptor (beta chain) was sequenced within a study of T cells in Graves' hyperthyroidism and ophthalmopathy. Study-wide results and limits: Researchers found most expanded thyroid clonotypes above 0.001 in blood as well. Median prediction lead before ophthalmopathy onset was 6.5 to 7 months with the model.

RNA transcripts yielded amplified TCR beta CDR3 regions. With the HTBI primer set, the TCR CDR3 went through a first round of RT-PCR. In TCRdb, the multiplex PCR reads were re-called with MiXCR into one record per CDR3 protein. The data contain 600,000 or so distinct CDR3 sequences, 16% of them singletons. With a duration under 2 months, the hyperthyroidism was newly diagnosed in patients aged 18 to 65. Diagnoses rested on clinical symptoms, serum thyroxine and TRAb, thyroid ultrasound and orbital computed tomography. The junction had 10 bases not matched to a gene; V was cut back by 8 bases and J by 2 bases. The CDR3 runs to 15 residues. This clonotype was seen ten or more times. The antigen remains undetermined.

J is TRBJ2-5 and V is TRBV12-3 or TRBV12-4, with TRBD2 identical over 8 bases. Sequenced sample: blood. The clonotype was recovered from a woman aged 25 to 39 with Graves' hyperthyroidism. In DNA, the CDR3 is TGTGCCAGCGGGGGTAGCGGGACCGTACAAGAGACCCAGTACTTC. Its translation is CASGGSGTVQETQYF.